This T cell receptor beta chain was sequenced in a study of blood T cell repertoires in COVID-19. The overall study: Specimens from acute and convalescent COVID-19 originated in the United States, Italy and Spain.

Turning to this clone: At one end the junction does not follow the germline gene, possibly because of a read error.

The table came from immunoSEQ multiplex PCR; TCRdb's copy has only in-frame clones and leaves some out. The sample has about 160,000 clones; approximately 86% are singletons. The CDR3 totals 13 residues. Germline assignment: CDR1 MDHEN and CDR2 SYDVKM. The chain uses TRBV28 and TRBJ2-6; TRBD1 matches at 7 bases. The sequenced sample was peripheral blood. This clonotype was obtained from a woman older than 75 with active or convalescent COVID-19. In DNA, the CDR3 is TGTGCCAGCAGCCGAACAGGGGTCAACGTCCTGACTTTC. Its translation is CASSRTGVNVLTF. Drawing the rest from reference TRBV28 and TRBJ2-6, the complete variable domain is DVKVTQSSRYLVKRTGEKVFLECVQDMDHENMFWYRQDPGLGLRLIYFSYDVKMKEKGDIPEGYSVSREKKERFSLILESASTNQTSMYLCASSRTGVNVLTFGAGSRLTVL.